Listed here are 9 T cell receptor beta chains from one sample, sequenced in a study of T cells in women clearing cervical HPV infection. Only in-frame clones appear in the TCRdb table, and some are missing; sequencing was by immunoSEQ multiplex PCR. The sample has about 21,000 clones. The specimen sequenced was blood buffy coat. The source of these receptors is a woman between 18 and 75 years old with a cervical HPV16 infection that either progressed to CIN3+ or cleared (not recorded which).

Remarks on this clone: The CDR3 goes on 3 residues after the read ends, and that part is filled in from the germline J gene. This sequence joins TRBV19 and TRBJ2-1; D is unresolved. Trimming shortened V by 8 bases and J by 4 bases, and 9 bases separated the two germline ends. The CDR3 consists of 12 residues. The germline CDR1 and CDR2 sequences are LNHDA and SQIVND (reference sequence). The DNA read from the CDR3 is TGTGCCAGTTGTACTGTTTACAATGAG. Protein sequence: CASCTVYNE. The entire CDR3 is CASCTVYNEQFF.

On this clone: With the read ending 3 residues before the CDR3 end, the germline J gene is used to fill in that end. The V gene is TRBV27, the J gene TRBJ2-7, with 10 bases identical to TRBD2. Germline CDR1 and CDR2: MNHEY and SMNVEV (reference sequence). The V gene end was trimmed by 2 bases and the J gene end by 5 bases; junction bases not matched to a gene: 3. The CDR3 runs to 14 residues. CDR3 sequence reads: CASSLLAGADEQYF. CDR3 bases read: TGTGCCAGCAGTTTACTAGCGGGAGCGGACGAG.

In regard to this clone: The read comes to an end 3 residues before the CDR3 does, leaving the germline J gene to fill in the end. The V call is TRBV14, the J call TRBJ2-3, with D possibly being TRBD1 (6 bases). Germline CDR1 SGHDN, CDR2 FVKESK. The CDR3 length is 13 residues. The covered CDR3 bases are TGTGCCAGCAGCGAAGGCAGGGGACGGCCG. Protein: CASSEGRGRP. The complete CDR3 sequence is CASSEGRGRPQYF.

Note on this clone: From the germline J gene comes the end of the CDR3, since the read stops 3 residues before it. Other DNA sequences in the same sample also yield this CDR3. The V gene is TRBV18, the J gene TRBJ2-1; D possibly matches TRBD1 or TRBD2 (5 bases each). Germline V lookup: CDR1 KGHSH, CDR2 LQKENI. The CDR3 totals 16 residues. V shed 3 bases and J shed 3 bases, with 15 bases lying between them. The part of the CDR3 DNA that was read is TGTGCCAGCTCACCTTCCGACAGAGGGTACTACAATGAG. Its translation: CASSPSDRGYYNE. The full CDR3 protein is CASSPSDRGYYNEQFF.

In the case of this clone: The DNA ends 3 residues before the CDR3 does, and the rest of the CDR3 is filled in from the germline J gene. The gene calls are TRBV20-1 and TRBJ2-1, with D possibly matching TRBD2 (7 bases). V dropped 0 bases and J dropped 7 bases, with 19 bases sitting between them. The CDR3 has 16 residues. Germline lookup yields CDR1 DFQATT and CDR2 SNEGSKA (reference sequence). The CDR3 sequence: CSARDTIARGGNEQFF. The sequenced CDR3 bases are TGCAGTGCTAGAGATACGATAGCCAGGGGAGGGAATGAG.

As for this clone: The CDR3 end is not reached by the read, which stops 3 residues before it; the germline J gene fills it in. This rearrangement joins TRBV28 to TRBJ2-5, with 12 bases lining up with TRBD1. The CDR3 totals 16 residues. Germline-derived CDR1 and CDR2 are MDHEN and SYDVKM. V gave up 1 base and J gave up 4 bases; unmatched junction bases: 4. The sequenced CDR3 bases are TGTGCCAGCAGTTTATTGGGACAGGGGGCCAGAGAGACC. It encodes CASSLLGQGARET. The whole CDR3 reads CASSLLGQGARETQYF.

With respect to this clone: The missing CDR3 end, 3 residues past where the read stops, is filled in from the germline J gene. This sequence joins TRBV28 and TRBJ2-1, with unresolved D. Trimming left V 3 bases short and J 8 bases short, with 14 bases between. Germline V gene sequence: CDR1 MDHEN, CDR2 SYDVKM. The CDR3 spans 14 residues. The CDR3 sequence is CASSFSRKWDEQFF. The DNA read from the CDR3 is TGTGCCAGCAGTTTCAGCAGGAAGTGGGATGAG.

Remarks on this clone: The missing CDR3 end, 3 residues past where the read stops, is filled in from the germline J gene. The chain recombines TRBV2 with TRBJ2-7; TRBD2 matches at 7 bases. The CDR3 has 13 amino acids. CDR1 and CDR2 (germline): SNHLY, FYNNEI. V lost 6 bases, J lost 2 bases, and 4 bases stayed unmatched. The part of the CDR3 DNA that was read is TGTGCCAGCAGCCCGGGACTACCCTACGAG. This gives the protein CASSPGLPYE. The complete CDR3 protein is CASSPGLPYEQYF.

As concerns this clone: The DNA ends 3 residues before the CDR3 does, and the rest of the CDR3 is filled in from the germline J gene. This rearrangement joins TRBV10-3 to TRBJ1-5; 8 nucleotides align to TRBD1. Looked up from germline, CDR1 is ENHRY and CDR2 is SYGVKD. The J segment lost 3 bases and the V segment lost 0 bases, leaving 4 bases of the junction unmatched. The CDR3 runs to 16 residues. Incomplete CDR3 DNA: TGTGCCATCAGTGAGTCGCCGGGACAGGTCAATCAGCCC. Translating gives CAISESPGQVNQP. The CDR3, in full, reads CAISESPGQVNQPQHF.